The sequence of this T cell receptor beta chain was determined in a study of T cells in Graves' hyperthyroidism and ophthalmopathy. Trimming stripped 7 bases from V and 11 bases from J, with 23 bases between. There are 14 residues in the CDR3. Looked up from germline, CDR1 is MNHEY and CDR2 is SVGEGT. This clonotype was recorded many times. Amplification targeted TCR beta CDR3 regions from RNA transcripts. In the first-round RT-PCR of the TCR CDR3, the HTBI primer set was used. TCRdb recomputed calls from the multiplex PCR reads with MiXCR, one row per CDR3 protein. The sample consists of a few hundred thousand distinct CDR3 sequences, about a sixth of them appearing once.

The genes are TRBV6-2 or TRBV6-3 and TRBJ1-1; D might be TRBD1 (6 bases). Sequences were obtained from blood. The receptor comes from a woman between 40 and 50 years old with Graves' ophthalmopathy. CDR3 DNA sequence: TGTGCCAGCAACCCGGGAACAGGGTCAGCGCGTGCTTTCTTT. Encoded protein: CASNPGTGSARAFF.